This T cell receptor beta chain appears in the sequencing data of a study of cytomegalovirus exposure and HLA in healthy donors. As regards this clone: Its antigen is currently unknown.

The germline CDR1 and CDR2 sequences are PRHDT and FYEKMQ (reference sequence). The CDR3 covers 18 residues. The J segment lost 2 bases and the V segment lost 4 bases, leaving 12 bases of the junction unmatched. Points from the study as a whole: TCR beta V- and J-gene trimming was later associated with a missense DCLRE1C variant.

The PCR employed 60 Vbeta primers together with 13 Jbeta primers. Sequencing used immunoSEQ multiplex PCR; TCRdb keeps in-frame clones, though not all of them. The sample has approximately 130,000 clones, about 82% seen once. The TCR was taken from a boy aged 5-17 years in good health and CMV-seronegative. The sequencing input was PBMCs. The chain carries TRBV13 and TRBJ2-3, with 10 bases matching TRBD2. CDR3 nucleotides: TGTGCCAGCAGCTCGTCCGGGACTAGCGCGATCTTCACAGATACGCAGTATTTT. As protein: CASSSSGTSAIFTDTQYF.